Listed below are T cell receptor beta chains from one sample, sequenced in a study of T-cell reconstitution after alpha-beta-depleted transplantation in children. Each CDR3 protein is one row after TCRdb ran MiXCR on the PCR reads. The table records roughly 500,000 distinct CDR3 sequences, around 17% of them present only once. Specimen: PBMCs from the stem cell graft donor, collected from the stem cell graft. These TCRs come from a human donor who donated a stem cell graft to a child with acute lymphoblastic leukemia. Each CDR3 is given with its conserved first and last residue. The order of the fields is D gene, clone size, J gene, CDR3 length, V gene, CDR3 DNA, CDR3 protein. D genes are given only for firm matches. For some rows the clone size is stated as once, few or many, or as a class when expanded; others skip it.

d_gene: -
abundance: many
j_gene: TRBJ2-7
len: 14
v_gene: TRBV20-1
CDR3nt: TGCAGTGTTCAAACCATAGCCCAGAACTACGAGCAGTACTTC
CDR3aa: CSVQTIAQNYEQYF

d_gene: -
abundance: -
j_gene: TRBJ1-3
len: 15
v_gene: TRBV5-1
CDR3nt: TGCGCCAGCAGGGAGACAGGATCCCCTGGAAACACCATATATTTT
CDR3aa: CASRETGSPGNTIYF

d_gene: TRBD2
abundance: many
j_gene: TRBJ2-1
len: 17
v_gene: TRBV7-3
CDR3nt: TGTGCCAGCAGCCCCCGGGGAGGGCCGAGCTCCTACAATGAGCAGTTCTTC
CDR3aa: CASSPRGGPSSYNEQFF

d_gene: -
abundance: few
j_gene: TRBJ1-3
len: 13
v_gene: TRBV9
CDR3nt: TGTGCCAGCAGCGAGGGAGGAGGAAACACCATATATTTT
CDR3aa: CASSEGGGNTIYF

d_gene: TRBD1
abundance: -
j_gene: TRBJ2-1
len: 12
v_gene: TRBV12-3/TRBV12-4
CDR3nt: TGTGCCAGCAGCGGGACAGTTGCTGAGCAGTTCTTC
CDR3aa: CASSGTVAEQFF

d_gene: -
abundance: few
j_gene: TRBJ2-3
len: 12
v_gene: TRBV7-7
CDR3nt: TGTGCCAGCAGCTTCGACGGAACTACGCAGTATTTT
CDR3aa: CASSFDGTTQYF

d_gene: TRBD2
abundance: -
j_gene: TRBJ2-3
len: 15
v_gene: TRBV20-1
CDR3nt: TGCAGTGCTAGAGCACTAGCGGGAGGCTCAGATACGCAGTATTTT
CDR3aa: CSARALAGGSDTQYF

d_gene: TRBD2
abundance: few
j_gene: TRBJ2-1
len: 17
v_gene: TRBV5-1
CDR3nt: TGCGCCAGCAGCTTGGTGGCTAGCGGGCTCTCCTACAATGAGCAGTTCTTC
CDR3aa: CASSLVASGLSYNEQFF

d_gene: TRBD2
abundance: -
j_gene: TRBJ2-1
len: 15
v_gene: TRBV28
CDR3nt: TGTGCCAGCAGTTCAAGCGGGAGGCCCACGGATGAGCAGTTCTTC
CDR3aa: CASSSSGRPTDEQFF

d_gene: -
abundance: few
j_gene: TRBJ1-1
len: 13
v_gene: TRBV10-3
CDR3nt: TGTGCCATCAGTGAATGGGGGCTCGCTGAAGCTTTCTTT
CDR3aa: CAISEWGLAEAFF

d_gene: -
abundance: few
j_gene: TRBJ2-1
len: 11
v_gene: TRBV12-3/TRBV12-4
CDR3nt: TGTGCCAGCAGTTTATGGGTTGAGCAGTTCTTC
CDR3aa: CASSLWVEQFF

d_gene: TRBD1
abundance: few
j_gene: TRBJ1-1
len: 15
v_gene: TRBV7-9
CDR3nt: TGTGCCAGCAGCCCCCGGGACAGGGTGCACACTGAAGCTTTCTTT
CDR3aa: CASSPRDRVHTEAFF

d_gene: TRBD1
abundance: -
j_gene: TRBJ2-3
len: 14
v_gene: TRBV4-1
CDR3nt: TGCGCCAGCAGCCTCAGGACAGGGACAGATACGCAGTATTTT
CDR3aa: CASSLRTGTDTQYF

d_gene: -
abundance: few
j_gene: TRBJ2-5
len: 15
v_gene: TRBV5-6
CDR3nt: TGTGCCAGCAGCTTGGCGGCCCTGAGGTCGGAGACCCAGTACTTC
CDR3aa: CASSLAALRSETQYF

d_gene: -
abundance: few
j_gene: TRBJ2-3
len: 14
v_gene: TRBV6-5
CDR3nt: TGTGCCAGCAGTTATGAGGGTTTCACAGATACGCAGTATTTT
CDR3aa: CASSYEGFTDTQYF

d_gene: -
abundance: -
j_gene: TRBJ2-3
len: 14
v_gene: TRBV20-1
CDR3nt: TGCAGTGCTAGAGTCCGGTGGGGCACAGATACGCAGTATTTT
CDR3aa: CSARVRWGTDTQYF

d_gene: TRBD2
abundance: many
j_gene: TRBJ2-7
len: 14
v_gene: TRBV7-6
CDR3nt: TGTGCCAGCAGCTTACAAGCGGGGACCAACGAGCAGTACTTC
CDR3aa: CASSLQAGTNEQYF

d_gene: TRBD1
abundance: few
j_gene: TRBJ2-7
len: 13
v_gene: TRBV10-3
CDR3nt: TGTGCCATCAGTCCAGGGGGAACCTACGAGCAGTACTTC
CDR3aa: CAISPGGTYEQYF

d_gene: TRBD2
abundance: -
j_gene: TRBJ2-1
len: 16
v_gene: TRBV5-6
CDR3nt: TGTGCCAGCAGCTTGTCCGGCGGGAGTTGGGACAATGAGCAGTTCTTC
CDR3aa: CASSLSGGSWDNEQFF

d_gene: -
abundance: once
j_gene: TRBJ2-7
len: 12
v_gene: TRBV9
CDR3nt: TGTGCCAGCAGCCCCCATGATGGCGAGCAGTACTTC
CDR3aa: CASSPHDGEQYF

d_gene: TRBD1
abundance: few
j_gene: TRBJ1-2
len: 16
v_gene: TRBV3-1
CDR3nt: TGTGCCAGCAGCCTCTTGAAGGCCGGACAGGGAGGCGGCTACACCTTC
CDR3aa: CASSLLKAGQGGGYTF

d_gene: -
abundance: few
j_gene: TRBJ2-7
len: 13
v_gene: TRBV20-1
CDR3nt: TGCAGTGCATCGACAGGCGCCAACTACGAGCAGTACTTC
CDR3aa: CSASTGANYEQYF

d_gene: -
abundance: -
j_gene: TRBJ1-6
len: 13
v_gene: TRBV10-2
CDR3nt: TGCGCCAGCTGGGTAGGGCTTAATTCACCCCTCCACTTT
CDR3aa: CASWVGLNSPLHF

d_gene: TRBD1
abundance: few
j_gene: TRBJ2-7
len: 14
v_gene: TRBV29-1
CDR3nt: TGCAGCGTTGGGGGGACAGGGGGCCTATACGAGCAGTACTTC
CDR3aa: CSVGGTGGLYEQYF

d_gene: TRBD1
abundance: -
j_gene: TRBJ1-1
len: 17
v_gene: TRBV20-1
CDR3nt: TGCAGTGCTAGAGGCCCGGGACAGGGGGCCGGGGACACTGAAGCTTTCTTT
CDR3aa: CSARGPGQGAGDTEAFF

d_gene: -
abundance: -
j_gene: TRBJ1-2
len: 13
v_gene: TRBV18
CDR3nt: TGTGCCAGCTCAATTGACAGCGACTATGGCTACACCTTC
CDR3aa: CASSIDSDYGYTF

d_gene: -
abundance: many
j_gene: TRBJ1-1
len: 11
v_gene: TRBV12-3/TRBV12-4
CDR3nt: TGTGCCAGCAGTTTGGACACTGAAGCTTTCTTT
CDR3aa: CASSLDTEAFF

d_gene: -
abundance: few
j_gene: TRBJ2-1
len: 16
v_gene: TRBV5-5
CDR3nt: TGTGCCAGCAGCGGGGGACCAAGAGGCTCCTACAATGAGCAGTTCTTC
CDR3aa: CASSGGPRGSYNEQFF